These 29 T cell receptor beta chains were all obtained from the same sample, sequenced in a study of T cells expressing NK-cell markers. TCRdb re-called the 5' RACE reads; one entry per CDR3 protein, DNA not given. This repertoire includes around 550,000 distinct CDR3 sequences. Sequencing input: blood T cells: a sorted CD56 or NKG2C T cell subset, CD4+ or CD8+ T cells, or bulk PBMC T cells (not recorded which). Source of these receptors: a man between 18 and 29 years old in good health.

The chain has TRBV5-1 and TRBJ1-2. This CDR3 spans 14 amino acids. Germline values: CDR1 SGHRS, CDR2 YFSETQ. CDR3: CASSPMGKVYGYTF.

V gene TRBV20-1 combines with J gene TRBJ2-3; TCRdb selects TRBD1, and the lack of DNA leaves this call unchecked. CDR3 length: 15 residues. CDR1 and CDR2 (germline): DFQATT, SNEGSKA (reference sequence). The CDR3 sequence: CSARVGAVGTDTQYF.

This chain uses TRBV6-5 with TRBJ1-5; TCRdb gives TRBD1 as the D gene, but with no DNA this cannot be confirmed. Germline CDR1 MNHEY, CDR2 SVGAGI. CDR3 length: 15 amino acids. CDR3 residues: CASSWGQGQNQPQHF.

The chain carries TRBV6-5 and TRBJ2-1; there is no DNA to check the TCRdb D call of TRBD2. The V gene's germline CDR1 is MNHEY and CDR2 SVGAGI. The CDR3 totals 11 residues. Here the CDR3 reads CASSFTGAQFF.

The chain couples TRBV20-1 to TRBJ2-3; TCRdb picks TRBD2, but there is no DNA to check that call. Germline loops: CDR1 DFQATT, CDR2 SNEGSKA (reference sequence). This CDR3 spans 15 amino acids. This CDR3 reads CSARQSSGRGNTQYF.

CDR3 in amino acids: CSARGLLAGPTKDEQYF. The chain joins TRBV20-1 to TRBJ2-7; TCRdb gives TRBD1 as the D gene, but with no DNA this cannot be confirmed. The germline gives CDR1 DFQATT, CDR2 SNEGSKA (reference sequence). The CDR3 consists of 17 residues.

The chain is built from TRBV7-9 and TRBJ2-1; TCRdb's D gene call, TRBD2, goes unchecked for lack of DNA. Germline CDR1 and CDR2: SEHNR and FQNEAQ (reference sequence). The CDR3 has 16 amino acids. CDR3 amino acids: CASSPVAGEFSNEQFF.

The rearrangement links TRBV12-5 to TRBJ1-5; the D call of TRBD1 rests on TCRdb alone, since no DNA is present to check it. The CDR3 covers 15 residues. CDR1 is LGHNT, CDR2 FRNRAP, per germline. CDR3 protein: CASGMGTGSNQPQHF.

The J gene is TRBJ2-5, the V gene TRBV28; the TCRdb call, TRBD2, lacks DNA for checking. Germline V gives CDR1 MDHEN, CDR2 SYDVKM. The CDR3 is 13 amino acids. The CDR3 protein is CASREGGTGTQYF. The whole variable domain, remainder taken from reference TRBV28 and TRBJ2-5, is DVKVTQSSRYLVKRTGEKVFLECVQDMDHENMFWYRQDPGLGLRLIYFSYDVKMKEKGDIPEGYSVSREKKERFSLILESASTNQTSMYLCASREGGTGTQYFGPGTRLLVL.

V and J are TRBV20-1 and TRBJ2-1; TCRdb lists TRBD1, though no DNA is available to test this call. CDR1 and CDR2 from the germline V gene are DFQATT and SNEGSKA (reference sequence). The CDR3 extends over 15 amino acids. This chain's CDR3 is CSARGGISSYNEQFF.

The chain couples TRBV15 to TRBJ2-3; no DNA is available, so the TRBD2 call from TCRdb remains unchecked. Germline V gene lookup returns CDR1 LNHNV and CDR2 YYDKDF (reference sequence). The CDR3 runs to 18 residues. CDR3 protein: CATSRVLGTSGRTDTQYF.

The J gene is TRBJ2-1, the V gene TRBV7-3. Germline CDR1 SGHTA, CDR2 FQGTGA. CDR3 length equals 14 residues. The CDR3 here is CASSKSSLYNEQFF.

The chain has TRBV11-2 and TRBJ2-1; checking the TCRdb D call of TRBD1 is not possible without DNA. The CDR3 totals 17 residues. CDR1 and CDR2 from the germline V gene are SGHAT and FQNNGV. CDR3 amino acids: CASSLDTLRGRNNEQFF.

The chain couples TRBV28 to TRBJ2-1; TCRdb designates TRBD2, a call that cannot be tested without DNA. Germline V gene sequence: CDR1 MDHEN, CDR2 SYDVKM. The CDR3 spans 18 residues. This chain's CDR3 is CASSSHTGLAGIDNEQFF. The full variable domain, rest sourced from reference TRBV28 and TRBJ2-1, is DVKVTQSSRYLVKRTGEKVFLECVQDMDHENMFWYRQDPGLGLRLIYFSYDVKMKEKGDIPEGYSVSREKKERFSLILESASTNQTSMYLCASSSHTGLAGIDNEQFFGPGTRLTVL.

The chain combines TRBV15 with TRBJ1-1; checking the TCRdb D call of TRBD1 is not possible without DNA. This CDR3 spans 13 amino acids. The germline V gene encodes CDR1 LNHNV and CDR2 YYDKDF (reference sequence). The CDR3 spells CATSTQEGFEAFF.

V is TRBV12-3 or TRBV12-4 and J is TRBJ2-2; TCRdb proposes TRBD2, but this gene call is untestable without DNA. The CDR3 runs 17 residues. CDR3 in amino acids: CASSLALAGGPTGELFF.

This chain connects TRBV10-3 to TRBJ2-1; with no DNA, the TCRdb D assignment of TRBD2 cannot be verified. The CDR3 is 14 residues long. The germline CDR1 and CDR2 sequences are ENHRY and SYGVKD. CDR3 region: CAIRTSVSYNEQFF.

This chain joins TRBV3-1 and TRBJ2-6; TCRdb lists TRBD1, though no DNA is available to test this call. The CDR3 sequence is 16 residues long. Germline lookup yields CDR1 LGHDT and CDR2 YNNKEL (reference sequence). The CDR3 region is CASSHGRHSGANVLTF. Drawing the rest from reference TRBV3-1 and TRBJ2-6, the complete variable domain is DTAVSQTPKYLVTQMGNDKSIKCEQNLGHDTMYWYKQDSKKFLKIMFSYNNKELIINETVPNRFSPKSPDKAHLNLHINSLELGDSAVYFCASSHGRHSGANVLTFGAGSRLTVL.

This sequence joins TRBV6-2 or TRBV6-3 and TRBJ2-1; the TRBD1 assignment by TCRdb is unverifiable without DNA. The CDR3 covers 15 residues. Germline V gene data show CDR1 as MNHEY and CDR2 as SVGEGT. CDR3 loop: CASSYSQTAYNEQFF.

CDR3 loop: CASSSGDTYEQYF. The chain uses TRBV5-1 and TRBJ2-7; the D call of TRBD1 rests on TCRdb alone, since no DNA is present to check it. Germline assignment: CDR1 SGHRS and CDR2 YFSETQ. CDR3 length: 13 amino acids. The entire variable domain, with the rest obtained from reference TRBV5-1 and TRBJ2-7, is as follows: KAGVTQTPRYLIKTRGQQVTLSCSPISGHRSVSWYQQTPGQGLQFLFEYFSETQRNKGNFPGRFSGRQFSNSRSEMNVSTLELGDSALYLCASSSGDTYEQYFGPGTRLTVT.

CDR3 sequence: CASSQDGATNEQYF. The J gene is TRBJ2-7, the V gene TRBV4-3. CDR1 LGHNA and CDR2 YSLEER come from the germline V gene. The CDR3 contains 14 residues.

The gene calls are TRBV6-5 and TRBJ2-5; TCRdb returns TRBD2, unconfirmable since there is no DNA. Germline lookup yields CDR1 MNHEY and CDR2 SVGAGI. CDR3 length equals 18 residues. CDR3 protein: CASSSAWASGRAQETQYF.

V gene TRBV2 combines with J gene TRBJ2-1; as DNA is missing, the TRBD1 call by TCRdb cannot be tested. Germline V gene data show CDR1 as SNHLY and CDR2 as FYNNEI. CDR3 length equals 12 residues. CDR3 sequence reads: CANRGGLDEQFF.

The CDR3 loop is CASSHPPGGTQYF. V usage is TRBV7-9 and J usage is TRBJ2-3; TCRdb designates TRBD1, a call that cannot be tested without DNA. CDR3 length: 13 amino acids. The germline CDR1 and CDR2 sequences are SEHNR and FQNEAQ (reference sequence).

This chain connects TRBV10-3 to TRBJ2-7; TCRdb's D call of TRBD2 is untestable without DNA. From germline, CDR1 is ENHRY and CDR2 SYGVKD. The CDR3 extends over 17 amino acids. The CDR3 here is CAISSGLAGARSYEQYF.

The V and J genes are TRBV5-1 and TRBJ2-1; TCRdb outputs TRBD1, but without DNA this stays unchecked. Germline CDR1 SGHRS, CDR2 YFSETQ. The CDR3 spans 15 residues. Here the CDR3 reads CASSLGGAWADEQFF.

The V gene is TRBV5-1, the J gene TRBJ2-2; there is no DNA to check the TCRdb D call of TRBD2. Germline loops: CDR1 SGHRS, CDR2 YFSETQ. CDR3 length: 20 amino acids. The CDR3 reads CASSASESLAGGPFSGELFF.

This chain uses TRBV21-1 with TRBJ2-3. TRBV21-1 is noted as a pseudogene. The CDR3 runs 14 residues. The CDR3 is CASGPPRPADTQYF.

The chain joins TRBV25-1 to TRBJ2-5; lacking DNA, the TRBD1 call made by TCRdb goes unchecked. The germline V gene encodes CDR1 MGHDK and CDR2 SYGVNS. The CDR3 extends over 14 amino acids. This CDR3 reads CASSELDRGETQYF.